These T cell receptor beta chains were read from a single sample in a study of T-cell memory formation after mild COVID-19. TCRdb passed the 5' RACE reads through MiXCR, listing each CDR3 protein once. Of hundreds of thousands of distinct CDR3 sequences in the sample, 25% to 30% are singletons; the top ten hold about 14%. The specimen sequenced was PBMCs or a T cell subset sorted from them (not recorded which). These receptors all stem from an adult woman who had mild COVID-19 (a few samples of this study predate the infection). Cell type and time point are not known. CDR3s include the opening cysteine and the closing phenylalanine or tryptophan. Fields, in order: V gene, J gene, clone size, CDR3 length, D gene, CDR3 protein, CDR3 DNA. The D gene is left open where the match is weak. Clone size is shown for a subset of rows, as once, few, many or a class of expanded clone.

V: TRBV11-2; J: TRBJ1-1; size: few; length: 12; D: .; CDR3: CASTSRMAEAFF; DNA: TGTGCCAGCACGTCCCGGATGGCGGAAGCTTTCTTT
V: TRBV19; J: TRBJ2-3; size: .; length: 13; D: .; CDR3: CASSPLGVDTQYF; DNA: TGTGCCAGTAGTCCCCTCGGGGTAGATACGCAGTATTTT
V: TRBV6-5; J: TRBJ1-1; size: .; length: 16; D: .; CDR3: CASSYSDYAQNTEAFF; DNA: TGTGCCAGCAGTTACTCGGACTATGCCCAGAACACTGAAGCTTTCTTT
V: TRBV6-2/TRBV6-3; J: TRBJ1-4; size: few; length: 15; D: TRBD1; CDR3: CASSYGGTDDEKLFF; DNA: TGTGCCAGCAGTTACGGCGGGACAGATGATGAAAAACTGTTTTTT
V: TRBV20-1; J: TRBJ2-3; size: .; length: 19; D: TRBD2; CDR3: CSARDSGLAGGGLSDTQYF; DNA: TGCAGTGCTAGAGATAGCGGGCTAGCGGGTGGGGGATTATCAGATACGCAGTATTTT
V: TRBV7-8; J: TRBJ2-5; size: many; length: 16; D: .; CDR3: CASSANVGGLQETQYF; DNA: TGTGCCAGCAGTGCTAACGTTGGGGGTCTACAAGAGACCCAGTACTTC
V: TRBV7-2; J: TRBJ1-2; size: few; length: 14; D: .; CDR3: CASSPTDFYYGYTF; DNA: TGTGCCAGCAGCCCTACAGATTTTTACTATGGCTACACCTTC
V: TRBV7-2; J: TRBJ1-4; size: .; length: 17; D: .; CDR3: CASSPRGGVVANEKLFF; DNA: TGTGCCAGCAGCCCGCGAGGGGGGGTGGTGGCTAATGAAAAACTGTTTTTT
V: TRBV11-3; J: TRBJ2-7; size: .; length: 13; D: .; CDR3: CASSSADSYEQYF; DNA: TGTGCCAGCAGTTCAGCGGATTCCTACGAGCAGTACTTC
V: TRBV5-1; J: TRBJ2-1; size: many; length: 12; D: .; CDR3: CASSSPYNEQFF; DNA: TGCGCCAGCAGCTCCCCCTACAATGAGCAGTTCTTC
V: TRBV19; J: TRBJ2-5; size: .; length: 15; D: TRBD2; CDR3: CASSATSGRKETQYF; DNA: TGTGCCAGTAGTGCGACTAGCGGGAGAAAAGAGACCCAGTACTTC
V: TRBV18; J: TRBJ2-7; size: .; length: 15; D: TRBD2; CDR3: CASSPDSGLAYEQYF; DNA: TGTGCCAGCTCACCAGATAGCGGGTTGGCCTACGAGCAGTACTTC
V: TRBV18; J: TRBJ2-3; size: .; length: 14; D: .; CDR3: CASSPRNSTDTQYF; DNA: TGTGCCAGCTCACCAAGGAACAGCACAGATACGCAGTATTTT
V: TRBV5-1; J: TRBJ1-1; size: few; length: 14; D: .; CDR3: CASSLRSLNTEAFF; DNA: TGCGCCAGCAGCTTGAGGTCCTTGAACACTGAAGCTTTCTTT
V: TRBV5-1; J: TRBJ2-3; size: few; length: 15; D: .; CDR3: CASSVRGLSTDTQYF; DNA: TGCGCCAGCAGCGTCAGGGGCCTAAGCACAGATACGCAGTATTTT
V: TRBV5-1; J: TRBJ1-3; size: .; length: 16; D: .; CDR3: CASSLGSAGTGNTIYF; DNA: TGCGCCAGCAGCTTGGGATCGGCAGGGACCGGAAACACCATATATTTT
V: TRBV7-2; J: TRBJ1-6; size: .; length: 13; D: .; CDR3: CASSLVGGSPLHF; DNA: TGTGCCAGCAGCTTAGTCGGGGGATCACCCCTCCACTTT
V: TRBV24-1; J: TRBJ2-1; size: .; length: 16; D: .; CDR3: CATSDPSSGRGNEQFF; DNA: TGTGCCACCAGTGACCCCTCTTCTGGACGCGGGAATGAGCAGTTCTTC
V: TRBV4-3; J: TRBJ2-5; size: .; length: 15; D: TRBD2; CDR3: CASSGTSGTQETQYF; DNA: TGCGCCAGCAGCGGGACTAGCGGGACCCAAGAGACCCAGTACTTC
V: TRBV25-1; J: TRBJ2-7; size: few; length: 19; D: TRBD1; CDR3: CASSEYIGGTGSVGSEQYF; DNA: TGTGCCAGCAGTGAATATATCGGCGGGACAGGGTCTGTTGGTAGCGAGCAGTACTTC
V: TRBV6-2/TRBV6-3; J: TRBJ2-7; size: .; length: 13; D: .; CDR3: CASSYTSRDTEHF; DNA: TGTGCCAGCAGTTACACGAGCCGGGACACCGAACACTTC
V: TRBV12-3/TRBV12-4; J: TRBJ2-1; size: .; length: 13; D: .; CDR3: CASSFGIYNEQFF; DNA: TGTGCCAGCAGTTTCGGGATTTACAATGAGCAGTTCTTC
V: TRBV29-1; J: TRBJ2-7; size: .; length: 17; D: TRBD2; CDR3: CSVEAGTSGRAPVEQYF; DNA: TGCAGCGTTGAAGCAGGAACTAGCGGGAGGGCCCCAGTTGAGCAGTACTTC
V: TRBV29-1; J: TRBJ1-2; size: .; length: 12; D: .; CDR3: CSVVSFGAVDTF; DNA: TGCAGCGTTGTATCCTTCGGGGCGGTCGACACCTTC
V: TRBV5-1; J: TRBJ2-2; size: few; length: 16; D: .; CDR3: CASSLAEGGNTGELFF; DNA: TGCGCCAGCAGCTTGGCCGAGGGGGGAAACACCGGGGAGCTGTTTTTT
V: TRBV5-1; J: TRBJ2-1; size: .; length: 11; D: .; CDR3: CASRRENEQFF; DNA: TGCGCCAGCAGAAGGGAGAATGAGCAGTTCTTC
V: TRBV12-3/TRBV12-4; J: TRBJ1-2; size: .; length: 15; D: .; CDR3: CASSLAGTPLVGYTF; DNA: TGTGCCAGCAGTCTGGCCGGGACACCTCTGGTCGGCTACACCTTC
V: TRBV11-3; J: TRBJ2-1; size: once; length: 15; D: TRBD1; CDR3: CASSRGGLDYNEQFF; DNA: TGTGCCAGCAGCCGAGGGGGCTTGGACTACAATGAGCAGTTCTTC
V: TRBV12-5; J: TRBJ2-5; size: once; length: 16; D: TRBD2; CDR3: CASGLGTSGRGETQYF; DNA: TGTGCTAGTGGTTTGGGGACTAGCGGGAGAGGAGAGACCCAGTACTTC
V: TRBV7-3; J: TRBJ1-1; size: .; length: 14; D: TRBD1; CDR3: CASSRGQINTEAFF; DNA: TGTGCCAGCAGCCGGGGACAGATAAACACTGAAGCTTTCTTT
V: TRBV20-1; J: TRBJ1-2; size: .; length: 13; D: .; CDR3: CSASRQASYGYTF; DNA: TGCAGTGCTTCTAGACAGGCCAGCTATGGCTACACCTTC
V: TRBV11-3; J: TRBJ2-1; size: once; length: 14; D: .; CDR3: CASSLGGRDNEQFF; DNA: TGTGCCAGCAGCTTGGGAGGTCGCGACAATGAGCAGTTCTTC
V: TRBV7-2; J: TRBJ2-7; size: .; length: 16; D: .; CDR3: CASSYHSVLRTYEQYF; DNA: TGTGCCAGCAGCTACCACAGCGTCCTAAGGACCTACGAGCAGTACTTC
V: TRBV7-3; J: TRBJ2-7; size: .; length: 14; D: TRBD2; CDR3: CASSLMPGGHEQYF; DNA: TGTGCCAGCAGCCTAATGCCGGGGGGGCACGAGCAGTACTTC
V: TRBV20-1; J: TRBJ2-3; size: few; length: 14; D: .; CDR3: CSANPSSGTDTQYF; DNA: TGCAGTGCCAACCCCTCTAGCGGCACAGATACGCAGTATTTT
V: TRBV20-1; J: TRBJ2-6; size: few; length: 14; D: .; CDR3: CSAAKGAGANVLTF; DNA: TGCAGTGCGGCGAAGGGGGCTGGGGCCAACGTCCTGACTTTC
V: TRBV18; J: TRBJ1-4; size: .; length: 17; D: .; CDR3: CASSPSPFRTTNEKLFF; DNA: TGTGCCAGCTCACCATCCCCATTCCGGACCACTAATGAAAAACTGTTTTTT
V: TRBV7-2; J: TRBJ2-7; size: few; length: 15; D: .; CDR3: CASSRGTFMSREQYF; DNA: TGTGCCAGCAGCCGAGGCACGTTTATGTCCCGCGAGCAGTACTTC
V: TRBV12-3/TRBV12-4; J: TRBJ2-1; size: .; length: 15; D: .; CDR3: CASSLLKSGRDEQFF; DNA: TGTGCCAGCAGTTTACTAAAAAGTGGACGGGATGAGCAGTTCTTC
V: TRBV9; J: TRBJ1-2; size: once; length: 14; D: .; CDR3: CASSAPGETYGYTF; DNA: TGTGCCAGCAGCGCCCCGGGAGAAACCTATGGCTACACCTTC
V: TRBV29-1; J: TRBJ2-1; size: .; length: 12; D: TRBD1; CDR3: CSVVRGLDEQFF; DNA: TGCAGCGTTGTAAGGGGGCTGGATGAGCAGTTCTTC
V: TRBV13; J: TRBJ2-5; size: few; length: 15; D: TRBD1; CDR3: CASTRRDRAQETQYF; DNA: TGTGCCAGTACTCGTCGGGACAGGGCCCAAGAGACCCAGTACTTC